This section outlines one T cell receptor (beta chain) sequence together with its context. Measured with immunoSEQ multiplex PCR; TCRdb has only the in-frame clones, and not every one. This sample has about 340,000 clones; about 92% occur once, and the top ten carry under 20%. This record belongs to a study of blood T cell repertoires in COVID-19. CDR1 and CDR2 from the germline V gene are KGHSH and LQKENI. The CDR3 loop spans 13 amino acids. Trimming cost V 4 bases and J 2 bases, with 5 bases left between them. Sequencing input: PBMCs or T cells enriched from blood (not recorded which). The chain uses TRBV18 and TRBJ1-4, with D unclear. This clonotype was sampled from a woman aged 25 to 39 who had recovered from COVID-19. In DNA form, the CDR3 reads TGTGCCAGCTCACGGCAGACTAATGAAAAACTGTTTTTT. It codes for CASSRQTNEKLFF. The full variable domain, in which reference TRBV18 and TRBJ1-4 provide the parts outside the CDR3, is NAGVMQNPRHLVRRRGQEARLRCSPMKGHSHVYWYRQLPEEGLKFMVYLQKENIIDESGMPKERFSAEFPKEGPSILRIQQVVRGDSAAYFCASSRQTNEKLFFGSGTQLSVL.